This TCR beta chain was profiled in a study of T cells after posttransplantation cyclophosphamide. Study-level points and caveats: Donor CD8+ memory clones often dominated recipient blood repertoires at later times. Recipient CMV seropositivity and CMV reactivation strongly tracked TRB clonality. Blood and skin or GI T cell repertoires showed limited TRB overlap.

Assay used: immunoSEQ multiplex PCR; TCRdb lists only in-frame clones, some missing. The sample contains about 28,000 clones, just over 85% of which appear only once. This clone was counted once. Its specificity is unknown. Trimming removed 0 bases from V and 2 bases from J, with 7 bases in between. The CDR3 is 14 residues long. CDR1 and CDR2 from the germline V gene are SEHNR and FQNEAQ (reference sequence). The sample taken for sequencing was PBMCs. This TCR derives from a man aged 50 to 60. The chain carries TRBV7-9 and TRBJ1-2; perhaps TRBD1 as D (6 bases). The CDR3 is CASSLAGGNYGYTF. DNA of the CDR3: TGTGCCAGCAGCTTAGCAGGGGGAAACTATGGCTACACCTTC.